The T cell receptor beta chain under discussion was sequenced for a study of resident and recirculating memory T cells in vitiligo. Study overall: Each patient gave two lesional and two nonlesional epidermal shave biopsies, plus PBMCs. Study-wide findings and caveats: No single dominant TCR clone appeared; lesion clonality varied. Sequences differed between biopsy sites and patients, suggesting private specificity.

The repertoire was sequenced with immunoSEQ multiplex PCR; TCRdb's copy has only in-frame clones and lacks some. The table shows roughly 80,000 clones, with just over 90% occurring only once. Confetti depigmentation, marking active vitiligo, was absent in these patients. V was pared by 0 bases and J by 8 bases, with 5 bases of the junction left unmatched. This CDR3 is 15 amino acids long. Germline values: CDR1 LNHDA, CDR2 SQIVND (reference sequence). Points on this clone: Antigen unknown.

This clonotype was sampled from a male donor with vitiligo. Sequenced: blood. V usage is TRBV19 and J usage is TRBJ1-1; 11 bases align to TRBD1. This CDR3 is CASSIDGWTGGEAFF. The CDR3 DNA sequence: TGTGCCAGTAGTATAGATGGTTGGACAGGGGGCGAAGCTTTCTTT.